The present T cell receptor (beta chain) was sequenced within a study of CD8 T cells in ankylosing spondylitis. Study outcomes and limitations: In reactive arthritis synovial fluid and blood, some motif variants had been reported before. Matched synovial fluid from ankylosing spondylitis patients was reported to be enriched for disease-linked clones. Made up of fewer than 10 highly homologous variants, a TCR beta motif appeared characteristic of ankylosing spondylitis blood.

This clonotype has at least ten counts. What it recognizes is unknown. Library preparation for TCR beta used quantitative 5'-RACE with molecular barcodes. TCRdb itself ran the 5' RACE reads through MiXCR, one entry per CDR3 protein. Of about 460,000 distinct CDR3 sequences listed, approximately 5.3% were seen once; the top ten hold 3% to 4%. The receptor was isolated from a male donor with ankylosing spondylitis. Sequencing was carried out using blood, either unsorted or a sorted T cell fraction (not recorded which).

CDR3 sequence (DNA): TGTGCCAGCAGCCGAGGACAGTATAACTATGGCTACACCTTC. Its translation is CASSRGQYNYGYTF. This rearrangement joins TRBV6-1 to TRBJ1-2, with D possibly matching TRBD1 (6 bases). The CDR3 has 14 amino acids. Germline CDR1 and CDR2: MNHNS and SASEGT. V gave up 6 bases and J gave up 1 base, with 12 bases separating them.